These T cell receptor beta chains were read from a single sample in a study of cytomegalovirus exposure and HLA in healthy donors. Profiling relied on immunoSEQ multiplex PCR, and the TCRdb table lists in-frame clones only, not all of them. The sample holds more than 110,000 clones, just under 85% seen once. Material for sequencing was PBMCs. These TCRs come from a man aged 25-40 years in good health and CMV-seropositive. CDR3s include the opening cysteine and the closing phenylalanine or tryptophan. The order of the fields is D gene, V gene, J gene, clone size, CDR3 DNA, CDR3 protein. The D gene is left open where the match is weak. The listing skips clone size in some rows; elsewhere it reads once, few, many or a size class.

NA	TRBV18	TRBJ1-5	NA	TGTGCCAGCTCACCTGGGGGCGTTCAGCCCCAGCATTTT	CASSPGGVQPQHF
NA	TRBV7-2	TRBJ2-7	once	TGTGCCAGCAGCCCCTTCATCGGGGTTTCCTACGAGCAGTACTTC	CASSPFIGVSYEQYF
NA	TRBV30	TRBJ2-7	NA	TGTGCCTGGAGTCATGGGGAGATGGTCGAGCAGTACTTC	CAWSHGEMVEQYF
TRBD2	TRBV7-2	TRBJ2-1	NA	TGTGCCAGCAGACGGGGACTAGCGGTATACAATGAGCAGTTCTTC	CASRRGLAVYNEQFF
TRBD1	TRBV7-9	TRBJ1-3	few	TGTGCCAGCAGCTTCAGGGGGTTGCTTGGAAACACCATATATTTT	CASSFRGLLGNTIYF
NA	TRBV19	TRBJ1-2	NA	TGTGCCAGTAGTATGCCGGGACACGACTATGGCTACACCTTC	CASSMPGHDYGYTF
NA	TRBV4-1	TRBJ1-2	NA	TGCGCCAGCAGCCAAGAAGGTACAGGGAGTATTCTTGGCTACACCTTC	CASSQEGTGSILGYTF
TRBD1	TRBV25-1	TRBJ1-2	NA	TGTGCCAGCAGCCGGGGACAGGGGGCGAGGTATGGCTACACCTTC	CASSRGQGARYGYTF
TRBD2	TRBV19	TRBJ2-3	NA	TGTGCCAGTAGTGATCAACTAGCGGGGGGCACAGATACGCAGTATTTT	CASSDQLAGGTDTQYF
NA	TRBV9	TRBJ2-3	NA	TGTGCCAGCAGCGCTCCGGGAGATACGCAGTATTTT	CASSAPGDTQYF
NA	TRBV11-2	TRBJ2-7	NA	TGTGCCAGCAGCTCCGGTGCCGAGCAGTACTTC	CASSSGAEQYF
NA	TRBV7-9	TRBJ2-3	NA	TGTGCCAGCAGCGTCCCGCGGGAACCAGATACGCAGTATTTT	CASSVPREPDTQYF
TRBD1	TRBV6-1	TRBJ1-5	NA	TGTGCCAGCAGTGGACAACAGGGGAATCGCAATCAGCCCCAGCATTTT	CASSGQQGNRNQPQHF
TRBD2	TRBV28	TRBJ2-7	NA	TGTGCCAGCAGTACCCGGGAGGGAGGGTTATACGAGCAGTACTTC	CASSTREGGLYEQYF
NA	TRBV27	TRBJ1-1	NA	TGTGCCAGCAGTCCCCTGGGGGCAGGGGTAAAAGCTTTCTTT	CASSPLGAGVKAFF
NA	TRBV4-1	TRBJ2-1	once	TGCGCCAGCAGCCATCGCACAGGGACGACCTACAATGAGCAGTTCTTC	CASSHRTGTTYNEQFF
TRBD2	TRBV10-1	TRBJ2-7	NA	TGCGCCAGCAGACGATCTAGCGGGGGGAGCTCCTACGAGCAGTACTTC	CASRRSSGGSSYEQYF
NA	TRBV7-2	TRBJ1-3	few	TGTGCCAGCAGCTTTTCGTGGTCGGGGAACGGAAACACCATATATTTT	CASSFSWSGNGNTIYF
TRBD1	TRBV9	TRBJ2-2	NA	TGTGCCAGCAGCACTCGGCGAGACAGGGGAGAGGAGCTGTTTTTT	CASSTRRDRGEELFF
NA	TRBV28	TRBJ2-7	NA	TGTGCCAGTCAATATGGGCAGACCTACGAGCAGTACTTC	CASQYGQTYEQYF
TRBD2	TRBV13	TRBJ2-1	NA	TGTGCCAGCAGCACATCCTCGACTAGCGGGAGATTGGGTGAGCAGTTCTTC	CASSTSSTSGRLGEQFF
NA	TRBV19	TRBJ2-3	NA	TGTGCCAGTAGTATGTTCACATTCGGCACAGATACGCAGTATTTT	CASSMFTFGTDTQYF
NA	TRBV25-1	TRBJ2-6	NA	TGTGCCAGCAGCCGAGACAGATCAGGGGCCAACGTCCTGACTTTC	CASSRDRSGANVLTF
NA	TRBV7-3	TRBJ1-1	NA	TGTGCCAGCAGCGCGTCTCTGAACACTGAAGCTTTCTTT	CASSASLNTEAFF
NA	TRBV6-6	TRBJ2-1	few	TGTGCCACCGCAGGTTCCTCCTACAATGAGCAGTTCTTC	CATAGSSYNEQFF
NA	TRBV14	TRBJ1-1	NA	TGTGCCAGCAGCCAAGACCTGGGACAAATCAACACTGAAGCTTTCTTT	CASSQDLGQINTEAFF
TRBD2	TRBV5-6	TRBJ2-1	NA	TGTGCCAGCAGCTTAGGTAGCGGGACGTCAAAGCAGTTCTTC	CASSLGSGTSKQFF
NA	TRBV7-9	TRBJ2-3	NA	TGTGCCAGCAGCTTACCCTTAGCGGTTAGCACAGATACGCAGTATTTT	CASSLPLAVSTDTQYF
NA	TRBV2	TRBJ1-5	NA	TGTGCCAGCAGTCTCAGGGGTGAGCAGCCCCAGCATTTT	CASSLRGEQPQHF
TRBD2	TRBV9	TRBJ2-7	NA	TGTGCCAGCAGCGCGTTAGCGGGGTTGGACGAGCAGTACTTC	CASSALAGLDEQYF
NA	TRBV14	TRBJ2-3	NA	TGTGCCAGCAGCCCACTTGGGGGCCGGGCAGATACGCAGTATTTT	CASSPLGGRADTQYF
NA	TRBV12-5	TRBJ1-1	NA	TGTGCTAGTGGTCCGGACTCCGCGAACACTGAAGCTTTCTTT	CASGPDSANTEAFF
NA	TRBV19	TRBJ2-7	NA	TGTGCCAGTAGTCTCCAAGGAGGACAGAGCTACGAGCAGTACTTC	CASSLQGGQSYEQYF
TRBD1	TRBV6-1	TRBJ1-2	NA	TGTGCCAGCAGACCTGACAGGGCGGCTAACTATGGCTACACCTTC	CASRPDRAANYGYTF
TRBD1	TRBV6-5	TRBJ2-5	NA	TGTGCCAGCAATACAGGGGTCCAAGAGACCCAGTACTTC	CASNTGVQETQYF
NA	TRBV4-1	TRBJ1-4	NA	TGCGCCAGCAGCCAAAGCCGGGACTCTAATGAAAAACTGTTTTTT	CASSQSRDSNEKLFF
NA	TRBV27	TRBJ2-7	NA	TGTGCCAGCGGGAGGACGGGGGATAGGGAGCAGTACTTC	CASGRTGDREQYF
NA	TRBV10-3	TRBJ1-2	NA	TGTGCCATCAGTGAGGGGCCCTATGGCTACACCTTC	CAISEGPYGYTF
TRBD2	TRBV6-4	TRBJ2-2	NA	TGTGCCAGCACCCCGACTAGCGGGACTCCCGGGGAGCTGTTTTTT	CASTPTSGTPGELFF
TRBD2	TRBV7-2	TRBJ2-1	NA	TGTGCCAGCAGCGCCGGACTAGCGGGAGGGCGCGGAGAGCAGTTCTTC	CASSAGLAGGRGEQFF
NA	TRBV6-5	TRBJ2-7	NA	TGTGCCAGCAGTTACGGAGGTCCCTCCTCCTACGAGCAGTACTTC	CASSYGGPSSYEQYF
NA	TRBV7-9	TRBJ2-7	NA	TGTGCCAGCAACATCGACAATACCCCCTCCTACGAGCAGTACTTC	CASNIDNTPSYEQYF
NA	TRBV2	TRBJ2-1	NA	TGTGCCAGCCGGGGGTACAATGAGCAGTTCTTC	CASRGYNEQFF
TRBD2	TRBV7-2	TRBJ2-1	NA	TGTGCCAGCAGCCAACTGGGACTAGCGGGGGGGCCCTACAATGAGCAGTTCTTC	CASSQLGLAGGPYNEQFF
TRBD1	TRBV27	TRBJ1-6	NA	TGTGCCAGCAGCTCAGGACAGGGGGCATTGTCACCCCTCCACTTT	CASSSGQGALSPLHF
TRBD2	TRBV9	TRBJ2-1	NA	TGTGCCAGCAGCCCTCCGGGACTACCTTACAATGAGCAGTTCTTC	CASSPPGLPYNEQFF
TRBD1	TRBV6-5	TRBJ1-1	NA	TGTGCCAGCAGTTACTCTGGACAGGTGAACACTGAAGCTTTCTTT	CASSYSGQVNTEAFF
TRBD1	TRBV2	TRBJ2-7	once	TGTGCCAGCAGTGAAGAGGGACAGGGGATGAACGAGCAGTACTTC	CASSEEGQGMNEQYF
TRBD2	TRBV19	TRBJ2-1	once	TGTGCCAGTAACCGTCGAGCGGGGGGGTACAATGAGCAGTTCTTC	CASNRRAGGYNEQFF
TRBD1	TRBV19	TRBJ1-5	NA	TGTGCCAGCGAAACAGGACAGGTCTACAATCAGCCCCAGCATTTT	CASETGQVYNQPQHF
NA	TRBV30	TRBJ1-6	NA	TGTGCCTGGAGCCGGGAGTTGTCCTATAATTCACCCCTCCACTTT	CAWSRELSYNSPLHF
NA	TRBV19	TRBJ2-5	NA	TGTGCCAGTAGCCGGGGAGGTATAGAAGAGACCCAGTACTTC	CASSRGGIEETQYF
NA	TRBV7-8	TRBJ1-2	NA	TGTGCCAGCAGCACACCTCCCGGAGCCACAGGGGGCTACACCTTC	CASSTPPGATGGYTF
TRBD2	TRBV7-3	TRBJ2-7	few	TGTGCCAGCAGCTTAGGGAGCGGGACCGGCTACGAGCAGTACTTC	CASSLGSGTGYEQYF